The TCR beta chain described here comes from a study of blood T cell repertoires in COVID-19. Background on the study: The United States, Italy and Spain provided the acute and convalescent COVID-19 samples. T cells, B-cell-depleted T cells, or PBMCs provided the cDNA or gDNA that served as material.

The V end was cut by 8 bases, the J end by 3 bases, with 7 bases between. Germline-derived CDR1 and CDR2 are SGHTA and FQGNSA. The CDR3 runs to 11 residues. The authors' processing: Amplifying reference gene primers gave estimates of nucleated cell counts. Repertoires were generated with immunoSEQ multiplex PCR, while TCRdb's copy carries only in-frame clones and drops some. V and J calls and clone size come straight from that table; D and trimming were deduced from the DNA. The sample holds about 120,000 clones, around 85% seen once. A Seattle source enrolled patients during active infection and followed them longitudinally.

The TCR comes from a woman in her sixties with COVID-19, enrolled during active disease. V usage is TRBV7-2 and J usage is TRBJ2-5, with D perhaps matching TRBD1 (5 bases). What was sequenced was peripheral blood. CDR3 protein: CASGQKETQYF. For the CDR3, the DNA is TGTGCCAGCGGACAAAAAGAGACCCAGTACTTC.